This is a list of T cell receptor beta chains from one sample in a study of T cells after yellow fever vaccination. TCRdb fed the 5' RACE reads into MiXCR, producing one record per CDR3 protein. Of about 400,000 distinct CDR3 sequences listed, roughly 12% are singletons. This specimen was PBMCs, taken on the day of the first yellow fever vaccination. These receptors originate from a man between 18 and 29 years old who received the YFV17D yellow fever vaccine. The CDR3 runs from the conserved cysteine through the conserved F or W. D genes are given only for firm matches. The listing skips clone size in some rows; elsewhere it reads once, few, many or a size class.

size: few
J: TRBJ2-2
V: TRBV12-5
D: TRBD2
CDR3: CASGLKAGLYTGELFF
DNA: TGTGCTAGTGGTTTGAAAGCGGGACTCTACACCGGGGAGCTGTTTTTT

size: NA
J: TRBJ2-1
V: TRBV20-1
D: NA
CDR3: CSARGGWGSSYNEQFF
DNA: TGCAGTGCTAGAGGGGGTTGGGGGAGCTCCTACAATGAGCAGTTCTTC

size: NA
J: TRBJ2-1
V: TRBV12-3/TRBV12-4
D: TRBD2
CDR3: CASSSQTSGGYANEQFF
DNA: TGTGCCAGCAGTTCCCAAACTAGCGGGGGGTACGCCAATGAGCAGTTCTTC

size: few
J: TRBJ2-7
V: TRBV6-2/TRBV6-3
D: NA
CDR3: CASSYRVHEQYF
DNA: TGTGCCAGCAGCTACAGGGTTCACGAGCAGTACTTC

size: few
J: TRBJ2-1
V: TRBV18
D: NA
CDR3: CASSPLMGAPNYNEQFF
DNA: TGTGCCAGCTCACCACTGATGGGGGCCCCTAATTACAATGAGCAGTTCTTC

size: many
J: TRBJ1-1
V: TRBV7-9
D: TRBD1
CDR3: CASSLITGGSRTEAFF
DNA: TGTGCCAGCAGCCTTATAACAGGGGGCTCCCGGACTGAAGCTTTCTTT

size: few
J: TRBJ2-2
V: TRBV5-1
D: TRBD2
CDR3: CASSLGRLAGGTGELFF
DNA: TGCGCCAGCAGCTTGGGACGACTAGCGGGGGGCACCGGGGAGCTGTTTTTT

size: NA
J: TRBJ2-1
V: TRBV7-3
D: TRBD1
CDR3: CASSLTGTGNNEQFF
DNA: TGTGCCAGCAGCTTAACCGGGACAGGGAACAATGAGCAGTTCTTC

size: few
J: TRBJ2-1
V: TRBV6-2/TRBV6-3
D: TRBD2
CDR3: CASRRLGGDNEQFF
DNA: TGTGCCAGCAGACGACTGGGGGGGGACAATGAGCAGTTCTTC

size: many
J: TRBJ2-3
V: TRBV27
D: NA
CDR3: CASSSDVQFLTDTQYF
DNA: TGTGCCAGCAGTTCCGACGTTCAATTCCTCACAGATACGCAGTATTTT

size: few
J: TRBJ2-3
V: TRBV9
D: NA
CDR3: CASSDRFGGDTQYF
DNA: TGTGCCAGCAGCGATCGCTTTGGTGGAGATACGCAGTATTTT

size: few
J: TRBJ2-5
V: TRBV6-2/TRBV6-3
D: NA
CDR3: CASSYDEVSQETQYF
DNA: TGTGCCAGCAGTTACGATGAGGTCAGCCAAGAGACCCAGTACTTC

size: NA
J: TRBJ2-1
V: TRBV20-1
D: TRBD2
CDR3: CSATGGFPGSEQFF
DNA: TGCAGTGCTACGGGAGGCTTTCCGGGCAGTGAGCAGTTCTTC

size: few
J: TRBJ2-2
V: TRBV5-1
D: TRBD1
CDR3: CASSLDRGPDTGELFF
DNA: TGCGCCAGCAGCTTGGACAGGGGGCCAGACACCGGGGAGCTGTTTTTT

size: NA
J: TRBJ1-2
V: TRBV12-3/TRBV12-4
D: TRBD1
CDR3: CASKRGQLANYGYTF
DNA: TGTGCCAGCAAAAGGGGGCAACTAGCTAACTATGGCTACACCTTC

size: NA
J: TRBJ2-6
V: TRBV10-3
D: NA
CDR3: CAISEMVSRKPGANVLTF
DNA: TGTGCCATCAGTGAGATGGTTTCTCGGAAACCTGGGGCCAACGTCCTGACTTTC

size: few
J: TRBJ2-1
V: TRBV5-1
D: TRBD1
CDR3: CASSPGQSYNEQFF
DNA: TGCGCCAGCAGCCCGGGACAGTCCTACAATGAGCAGTTCTTC

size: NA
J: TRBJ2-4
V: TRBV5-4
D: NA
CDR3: CASSLARGLQNIQYF
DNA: TGTGCCAGCAGCTTGGCCCGGGGGCTGCAAAACATTCAGTACTTC

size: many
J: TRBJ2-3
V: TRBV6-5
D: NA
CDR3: CASSYIVIASTDTQYF
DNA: TGTGCCAGCAGTTACATTGTGATAGCTAGCACAGATACGCAGTATTTT

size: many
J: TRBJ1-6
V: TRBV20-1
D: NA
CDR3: CSARASPGTLDSPLHF
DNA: TGCAGTGCTAGGGCCAGTCCCGGGACACTAGATTCACCCCTCCACTTT

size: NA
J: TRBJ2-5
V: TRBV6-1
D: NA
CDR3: CASSDPGERIQKGQETQYF
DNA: TGTGCCAGCAGTGATCCCGGAGAACGCATACAGAAGGGGCAAGAGACCCAGTACTTC

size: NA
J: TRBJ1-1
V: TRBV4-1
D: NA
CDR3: CASSQSGANTEAFF
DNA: TGCGCCAGCAGCCAATCCGGGGCGAACACTGAAGCTTTCTTT

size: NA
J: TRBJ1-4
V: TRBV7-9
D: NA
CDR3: CASSETTDEKLFF
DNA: TGTGCCAGCAGCGAGACGACAGATGAAAAACTGTTTTTT

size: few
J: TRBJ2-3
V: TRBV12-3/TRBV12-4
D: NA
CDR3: CASRQTGTDTQYF
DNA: TGTGCCAGCAGACAGACAGGCACAGATACGCAGTATTTT

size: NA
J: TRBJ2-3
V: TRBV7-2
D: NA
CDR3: CASSFSGLDTQYF
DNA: TGTGCCAGCAGCTTTTCAGGCTTAGATACGCAGTATTTT

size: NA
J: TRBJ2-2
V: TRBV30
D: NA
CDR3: CAWSVFGELFF
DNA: TGTGCCTGGAGTGTATTTGGGGAGCTGTTTTTT

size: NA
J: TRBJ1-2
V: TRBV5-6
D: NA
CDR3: CASSPIDRPTLGYTF
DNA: TGTGCCAGCAGCCCTATCGACAGGCCAACCCTTGGCTACACCTTC

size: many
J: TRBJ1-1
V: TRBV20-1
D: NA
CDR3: CSARDRNTEAFF
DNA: TGCAGTGCTAGGGATCGGAACACTGAAGCTTTCTTT

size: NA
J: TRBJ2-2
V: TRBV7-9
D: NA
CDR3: CASSTTTDGILRELFF
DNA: TGTGCCAGCAGCACCACCACTGACGGGATTCTTAGGGAGCTGTTTTTT

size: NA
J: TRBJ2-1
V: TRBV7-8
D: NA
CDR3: CASIPGRNNEQFF
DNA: TGTGCCAGCATCCCGGGACGTAACAATGAGCAGTTCTTC

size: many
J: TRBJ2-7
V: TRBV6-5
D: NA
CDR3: CASSYQAESYEQYF
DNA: TGTGCCAGCAGTTACCAGGCAGAATCCTACGAGCAGTACTTC

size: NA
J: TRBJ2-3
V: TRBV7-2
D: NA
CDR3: CASSYSGGAGTDTQYF
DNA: TGTGCCAGCAGCTATAGTGGGGGGGCGGGCACAGATACGCAGTATTTT

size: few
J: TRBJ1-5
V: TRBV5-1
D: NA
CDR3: CASSLEGEVNQPQHF
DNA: TGCGCCAGCAGCTTGGAGGGGGAAGTCAATCAGCCCCAGCATTTT

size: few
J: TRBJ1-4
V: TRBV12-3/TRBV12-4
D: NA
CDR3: CASSPLSRREKLFF
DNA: TGTGCCAGCAGTCCACTCAGCCGTCGGGAAAAACTGTTTTTT

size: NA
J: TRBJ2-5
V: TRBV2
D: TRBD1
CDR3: CASSEMTGWGETQYF
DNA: TGTGCCAGCAGCGAGATGACAGGGTGGGGAGAGACCCAGTACTTC

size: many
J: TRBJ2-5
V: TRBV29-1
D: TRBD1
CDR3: CSVCTGGGETQYF
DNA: TGCAGCGTTTGCACAGGGGGCGGAGAGACCCAGTACTTC

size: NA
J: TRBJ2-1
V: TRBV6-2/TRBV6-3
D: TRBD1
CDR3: CASSDSRGGEQFF
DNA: TGTGCCAGCAGTGACTCCAGAGGGGGCGAGCAGTTCTTC

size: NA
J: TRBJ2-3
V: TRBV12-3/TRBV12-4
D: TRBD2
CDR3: CASSPLVMTSGSTDTQYF
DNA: TGTGCCAGCAGTCCCCTTGTGATGACTAGCGGGAGCACAGATACGCAGTATTTT

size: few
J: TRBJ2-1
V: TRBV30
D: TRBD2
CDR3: CAWSSGTSGGPNEQFF
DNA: TGTGCCTGGAGTTCCGGGACTAGCGGGGGCCCCAATGAGCAGTTCTTC

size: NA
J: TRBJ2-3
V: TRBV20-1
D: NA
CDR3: CSARFPSYDTQYF
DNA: TGCAGTGCTAGATTCCCTTCTTACGATACGCAGTATTTT

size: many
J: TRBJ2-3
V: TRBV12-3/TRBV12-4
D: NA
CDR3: CASSPHPAADTQYF
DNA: TGTGCCAGCAGTCCCCACCCCGCGGCAGATACGCAGTATTTT

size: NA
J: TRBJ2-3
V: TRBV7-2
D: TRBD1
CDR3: CASSPGQGADTQYF
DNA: TGTGCCAGCAGTCCGGGACAGGGGGCAGATACGCAGTATTTT

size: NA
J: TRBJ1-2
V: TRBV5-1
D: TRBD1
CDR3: CASSQGQGASDYGYTF
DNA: TGCGCCAGCAGCCAGGGACAGGGGGCTTCGGACTATGGCTACACCTTC

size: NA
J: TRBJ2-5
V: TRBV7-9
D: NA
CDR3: CASSPRGTSQETQYF
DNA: TGTGCCAGCAGCCCAAGGGGGACCAGCCAAGAGACCCAGTACTTC

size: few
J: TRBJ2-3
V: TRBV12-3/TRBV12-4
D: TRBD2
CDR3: CASRASGARTDTQYF
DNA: TGTGCCAGCAGGGCTAGCGGGGCGCGCACAGATACGCAGTATTTT

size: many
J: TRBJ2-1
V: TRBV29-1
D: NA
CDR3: CSAAFHPTTPGNEQFF
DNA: TGCAGCGCCGCGTTCCATCCGACTACCCCTGGGAATGAGCAGTTCTTC

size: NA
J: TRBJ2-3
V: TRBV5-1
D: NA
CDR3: CASSPGVLTDTQYF
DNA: TGCGCCAGCAGCCCTGGGGTCCTAACAGATACGCAGTATTTT

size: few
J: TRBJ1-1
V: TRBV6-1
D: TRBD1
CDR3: CASSESGGRTEAFF
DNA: TGTGCCAGCAGTGAATCAGGGGGAAGGACTGAAGCTTTCTTT

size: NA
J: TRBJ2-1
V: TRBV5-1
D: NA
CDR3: CASSFTGTNEQFF
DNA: TGCGCCAGCAGCTTTACAGGGACCAATGAGCAGTTCTTC

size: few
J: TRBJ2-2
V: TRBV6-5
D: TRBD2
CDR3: CASSYRLAGGRELFF
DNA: TGTGCCAGCAGTTACAGACTAGCGGGGGGGAGGGAGCTGTTTTTT

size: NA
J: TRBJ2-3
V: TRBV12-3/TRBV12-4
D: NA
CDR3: CASSLSGADTQYF
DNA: TGTGCCAGCAGTTTGTCCGGCGCAGATACGCAGTATTTT

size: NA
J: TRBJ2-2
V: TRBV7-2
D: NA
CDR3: CANVKTGNTGELFF
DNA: TGTGCCAACGTCAAGACAGGGAACACCGGGGAGCTGTTTTTT

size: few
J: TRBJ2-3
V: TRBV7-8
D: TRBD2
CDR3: CASSLPRLAGMPDTQYF
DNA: TGTGCCAGCAGCTTACCCCGACTAGCGGGGATGCCAGATACGCAGTATTTT

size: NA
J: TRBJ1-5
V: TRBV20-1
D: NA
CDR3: CSASGRAGGQPQHF
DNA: TGCAGTGCTAGTGGTAGGGCCGGGGGTCAGCCCCAGCATTTT

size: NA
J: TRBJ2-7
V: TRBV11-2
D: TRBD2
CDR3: CASSSGTSGDPYEQYF
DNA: TGTGCCAGCAGCTCCGGGACTAGCGGGGACCCCTACGAGCAGTACTTC